A single sample gave rise to the 2 T cell receptor beta chains below, sequenced in a study of CD4 T cells in relation to SARS-CoV-2 and coronaviruses. The antigens for these receptors are not known. The unexposed donors gave CD4+ T cells in about 2010-2019, prior to COVID-19. The cells were cultured for approximately ten days before CD4+ T cells were isolated. Method: immunoSEQ multiplex PCR; TCRdb's copy keeps in-frame clones and lacks some. The sample yields 20,000 or so clones, over 70% seen once. Material for sequencing was CD4+ T cells from PBMCs, cultured in vitro. The receptors derive from a human donor in good health.

The chain joins TRBV18 to TRBJ1-1, with D hard to call. Germline-derived CDR1 and CDR2 are KGHSH and LQKENI. With 3 bases removed from V and 1 base from J, the gap between germline ends came to 9 bases. This CDR3 has 14 residues. DNA for the CDR3: TGTGCCAGCTCACCTGGCGGTGGGAACACTGAAGCTTTCTTT. This encodes CASSPGGGNTEAFF.

This clone showed up just a few times. J is TRBJ2-7 and V is TRBV5-4, with D perhaps TRBD2 (5 bases). CDR1 and CDR2 from the germline V gene are SGHNT and YYREEE (reference sequence). V lost 4 bases, J lost 5 bases, and 16 bases lay in between. The CDR3 covers 14 residues. As DNA, the CDR3 is TGTGCCAGCAGCGGGGAGCTGACGGGGAACGAGCAGTACTTC. As protein: CASSGELTGNEQYF.